This T cell receptor beta chain is drawn from a study of blood T cell repertoires in COVID-19. Looking at the study overall: COVID-19 samples collected from the United States, Italy and Spain covered acute and convalescent phases. PBMCs, B-cell-depleted T cells, or T cells provided the cDNA or gDNA that made up the material.

Produced via immunoSEQ multiplex PCR; TCRdb's table is partial and in-frame only. The sample shows over 200,000 clones, more than 85% of them seen only once. The CDR3 has 13 residues. Germline V gene lookup returns CDR1 MDHEN and CDR2 SYDVKM. The V and J ends lost 5 bases and 4 bases respectively, with 11 bases between them. Sequencing used peripheral blood. The rearrangement links TRBV28 to TRBJ1-1; D is possibly TRBD1 (5 bases). This clonotype was obtained from a man aged 35 to 55 with active or convalescent COVID-19. The CDR3 sequence is CASSRQGVTEAFF. CDR3 in DNA: TGTGCCAGCAGTCGCCAAGGGGTCACTGAAGCTTTCTTT.